This is a list of T cell receptor beta chains from one sample in a study of blood T cells in healthy people across ages. One entry per CDR3 protein, called by TCRdb with MiXCR from the 5' RACE reads. The sample includes about 670,000 distinct CDR3 sequences, over 40% seen only once; the top ten take around an eighth. Input material: blood. The receptors shown here come from a woman older than 75 in good health. Both conserved end residues are part of each CDR3. A D gene is named only where the DNA matches it firmly. The size of a clone is reported for some rows only, either as once, few or many, or as a class for expanded clones.

abundance	v_gene	j_gene	d_gene	CDR3aa	CDR3nt
NA	TRBV3-1	TRBJ2-3	TRBD2	CASRRAGELTDTQYF	TGTGCCAGCAGGCGAGCGGGGGAGCTCACAGATACGCAGTATTTT
few	TRBV6-2/TRBV6-3	TRBJ2-1	NA	CASRDSFRGNEQFF	TGTGCCAGCAGGGATTCCTTTCGGGGAAATGAGCAGTTCTTC
NA	TRBV30	TRBJ2-1	NA	CACTLGRFSGNEQFF	TGTGCCTGTACGCTGGGGCGTTTCTCCGGGAATGAGCAGTTCTTC
NA	TRBV28	TRBJ2-5	TRBD2	CASKTALLAEQETQYF	TGTGCCAGCAAAACGGCCCTACTAGCGGAACAAGAGACCCAGTACTTC
many	TRBV6-4	TRBJ1-5	TRBD1	CASSVEQGNQPQHF	TGTGCCAGCAGTGTGGAACAGGGGAATCAGCCCCAGCATTTT
NA	TRBV12-3/TRBV12-4	TRBJ1-2	TRBD1	CASSPIIGVGRQGFYGYTF	TGTGCCAGCAGTCCCATTATAGGGGTGGGGAGACAGGGATTCTATGGCTACACCTTC
NA	TRBV12-3/TRBV12-4	TRBJ1-2	NA	CASSWVSGYGYTF	TGTGCCAGCAGTTGGGTCAGTGGCTATGGCTACACCTTC
NA	TRBV5-1	TRBJ2-5	NA	CASRNPIGGLSYNEQYF	TGCGCCAGCAGAAACCCAATTGGGGGCCTCTCCTACAATGAGCAGTACTTC
once	TRBV4-3	TRBJ2-7	NA	CASSQGISATYEQYF	TGCGCCAGCAGCCAAGGAATAAGCGCTACCTACGAGCAGTACTTC
many	TRBV18	TRBJ2-5	NA	CASLPTYRPKGETQYF	TGTGCCAGCTTACCGACCTACAGGCCCAAGGGAGAGACCCAGTACTTC
many	TRBV2	TRBJ2-1	TRBD2	CASSNRGRGAGRVEQFF	TGTGCCAGCAGTAACAGAGGGCGGGGGGCCGGACGTGTAGAGCAGTTCTTC
NA	TRBV18	TRBJ2-1	NA	CASSLDQFSYNEQFF	TGTGCCAGCTCACTTGACCAGTTCTCCTACAATGAGCAGTTCTTC
NA	TRBV7-2	TRBJ2-3	TRBD2	CASSYSGNTDTQYF	TGTGCCAGCAGCTATAGCGGGAACACAGATACGCAGTATTTT
NA	TRBV7-9	TRBJ2-3	NA	CASSPPGGGWGDTQYF	TGTGCCAGCAGCCCCCCTGGAGGAGGGTGGGGAGATACGCAGTATTTT
NA	TRBV20-1	TRBJ1-6	NA	CSASQGTANSPLHF	TGCAGTGCTAGCCAGGGAACAGCCAATTCACCCCTCCACTTT
NA	TRBV7-9	TRBJ2-3	NA	CANSLPLVGLSSDTQYF	TGTGCCAACAGCTTGCCCCTTGTGGGACTCTCTTCAGATACGCAGTATTTT
NA	TRBV4-2	TRBJ2-3	TRBD2	CAGSQDTAGGLQGQYF	TGTGCCGGCAGCCAAGATACGGCGGGGGGGCTTCAGGGGCAGTATTTT
NA	TRBV28	TRBJ2-7	TRBD1	CASSTNRGLRYEQYF	TGTGCCAGCAGCACCAACAGGGGGCTACGCTACGAGCAGTACTTC
few	TRBV28	TRBJ2-3	NA	CASSPGLPVRDTQYF	TGTGCCAGCAGTCCGGGACTCCCGGTTAGGGATACGCAGTATTTT
NA	TRBV6-1	TRBJ1-5	NA	CASNNKGGHHENQPQHF	TGTGCCAGCAACAATAAAGGGGGACACCACGAAAATCAGCCCCAGCATTTT
NA	TRBV28	TRBJ1-5	TRBD1	CASRDRRTSNQPQHF	TGTGCCAGCAGGGACAGGAGAACTAGCAATCAGCCCCAGCATTTT
NA	TRBV7-8	TRBJ2-3	NA	CASSPRQRYGTDTQYF	TGTGCCAGCAGCCCCAGACAGCGTTATGGCACAGATACGCAGTATTTT
many	TRBV20-1	TRBJ1-4	NA	CSAPGPTNEKLFF	TGCAGTGCTCCGGGTCCAACTAATGAAAAACTGTTTTTT
many	TRBV12-3/TRBV12-4	TRBJ2-7	NA	CASSPNGQPYEQYF	TGTGCCAGCTCACCCAATGGACAGCCCTACGAGCAGTACTTC
NA	TRBV7-6	TRBJ1-5	TRBD1	CASSPGQHGNQPQHF	TGTGCCAGCAGCCCGGGACAGCACGGCAATCAGCCCCAGCATTTT
NA	TRBV29-1	TRBJ2-1	TRBD2	CSFGTSGGDEQFF	TGCAGCTTTGGGACTAGCGGGGGTGATGAGCAGTTCTTC
once	TRBV5-1	TRBJ2-1	NA	CASSLAPGTPSVNEQFF	TGCGCCAGCAGCCTGGCTCCAGGGACACCTTCGGTGAATGAACAGTTCTTC
NA	TRBV25-1	TRBJ2-3	TRBD2	CASSSSGGVRDTQYF	TGTGCCAGCAGTTCAAGCGGGGGGGTACGGGATACGCAGTATTTT
NA	TRBV6-1	TRBJ2-7	NA	CASSGGTLAYEQYF	TGTGCCAGCAGTGGGGGGACTTTAGCCTACGAGCAGTACTTC
NA	TRBV7-8	TRBJ2-7	NA	CASSLAAKSHEQYF	TGTGCCAGCAGCTTAGCGGCCAAGAGCCACGAGCAGTACTTC
few	TRBV3-1	TRBJ2-4	NA	CASSQGAQAKNIQYF	TGTGCCAGCAGCCAAGGAGCCCAGGCCAAAAACATTCAGTACTTC